The clone carrying this TCR beta chain has at least ten counts. This record comes from a study of T cells after yellow fever vaccination. For the study at large: Fractions with few cells were prepared using SMART-Seq v4 Ultra Low Input.

5'RACE template switching produced TCR cDNA carrying a universal primer site and UMIs. TCRdb re-analysed the 5' RACE reads in MiXCR, keeping a single row per CDR3 protein. The table includes about 360,000 distinct CDR3 sequences, 6.2% detected once. CDR3 length equals 14 residues. Per the germline V gene, CDR1 is SGHTA and CDR2 is FQGNSA. Trimming removed 2 bases at V and 3 bases at J, with 11 bases between. The chain has TRBV7-2 and TRBJ2-7; perhaps TRBD1 as D (5 bases). The sequences come from PBMCs, collected 5 days after the yellow fever booster vaccination. The receptor comes from a man aged 25 to 40 who received the YFV17D yellow fever vaccine. CDR3 residues: CASSLLTGSYEQYF. The DNA of the CDR3 is TGTGCCAGCAGCTTACTTACAGGTAGCTACGAGCAGTACTTC.